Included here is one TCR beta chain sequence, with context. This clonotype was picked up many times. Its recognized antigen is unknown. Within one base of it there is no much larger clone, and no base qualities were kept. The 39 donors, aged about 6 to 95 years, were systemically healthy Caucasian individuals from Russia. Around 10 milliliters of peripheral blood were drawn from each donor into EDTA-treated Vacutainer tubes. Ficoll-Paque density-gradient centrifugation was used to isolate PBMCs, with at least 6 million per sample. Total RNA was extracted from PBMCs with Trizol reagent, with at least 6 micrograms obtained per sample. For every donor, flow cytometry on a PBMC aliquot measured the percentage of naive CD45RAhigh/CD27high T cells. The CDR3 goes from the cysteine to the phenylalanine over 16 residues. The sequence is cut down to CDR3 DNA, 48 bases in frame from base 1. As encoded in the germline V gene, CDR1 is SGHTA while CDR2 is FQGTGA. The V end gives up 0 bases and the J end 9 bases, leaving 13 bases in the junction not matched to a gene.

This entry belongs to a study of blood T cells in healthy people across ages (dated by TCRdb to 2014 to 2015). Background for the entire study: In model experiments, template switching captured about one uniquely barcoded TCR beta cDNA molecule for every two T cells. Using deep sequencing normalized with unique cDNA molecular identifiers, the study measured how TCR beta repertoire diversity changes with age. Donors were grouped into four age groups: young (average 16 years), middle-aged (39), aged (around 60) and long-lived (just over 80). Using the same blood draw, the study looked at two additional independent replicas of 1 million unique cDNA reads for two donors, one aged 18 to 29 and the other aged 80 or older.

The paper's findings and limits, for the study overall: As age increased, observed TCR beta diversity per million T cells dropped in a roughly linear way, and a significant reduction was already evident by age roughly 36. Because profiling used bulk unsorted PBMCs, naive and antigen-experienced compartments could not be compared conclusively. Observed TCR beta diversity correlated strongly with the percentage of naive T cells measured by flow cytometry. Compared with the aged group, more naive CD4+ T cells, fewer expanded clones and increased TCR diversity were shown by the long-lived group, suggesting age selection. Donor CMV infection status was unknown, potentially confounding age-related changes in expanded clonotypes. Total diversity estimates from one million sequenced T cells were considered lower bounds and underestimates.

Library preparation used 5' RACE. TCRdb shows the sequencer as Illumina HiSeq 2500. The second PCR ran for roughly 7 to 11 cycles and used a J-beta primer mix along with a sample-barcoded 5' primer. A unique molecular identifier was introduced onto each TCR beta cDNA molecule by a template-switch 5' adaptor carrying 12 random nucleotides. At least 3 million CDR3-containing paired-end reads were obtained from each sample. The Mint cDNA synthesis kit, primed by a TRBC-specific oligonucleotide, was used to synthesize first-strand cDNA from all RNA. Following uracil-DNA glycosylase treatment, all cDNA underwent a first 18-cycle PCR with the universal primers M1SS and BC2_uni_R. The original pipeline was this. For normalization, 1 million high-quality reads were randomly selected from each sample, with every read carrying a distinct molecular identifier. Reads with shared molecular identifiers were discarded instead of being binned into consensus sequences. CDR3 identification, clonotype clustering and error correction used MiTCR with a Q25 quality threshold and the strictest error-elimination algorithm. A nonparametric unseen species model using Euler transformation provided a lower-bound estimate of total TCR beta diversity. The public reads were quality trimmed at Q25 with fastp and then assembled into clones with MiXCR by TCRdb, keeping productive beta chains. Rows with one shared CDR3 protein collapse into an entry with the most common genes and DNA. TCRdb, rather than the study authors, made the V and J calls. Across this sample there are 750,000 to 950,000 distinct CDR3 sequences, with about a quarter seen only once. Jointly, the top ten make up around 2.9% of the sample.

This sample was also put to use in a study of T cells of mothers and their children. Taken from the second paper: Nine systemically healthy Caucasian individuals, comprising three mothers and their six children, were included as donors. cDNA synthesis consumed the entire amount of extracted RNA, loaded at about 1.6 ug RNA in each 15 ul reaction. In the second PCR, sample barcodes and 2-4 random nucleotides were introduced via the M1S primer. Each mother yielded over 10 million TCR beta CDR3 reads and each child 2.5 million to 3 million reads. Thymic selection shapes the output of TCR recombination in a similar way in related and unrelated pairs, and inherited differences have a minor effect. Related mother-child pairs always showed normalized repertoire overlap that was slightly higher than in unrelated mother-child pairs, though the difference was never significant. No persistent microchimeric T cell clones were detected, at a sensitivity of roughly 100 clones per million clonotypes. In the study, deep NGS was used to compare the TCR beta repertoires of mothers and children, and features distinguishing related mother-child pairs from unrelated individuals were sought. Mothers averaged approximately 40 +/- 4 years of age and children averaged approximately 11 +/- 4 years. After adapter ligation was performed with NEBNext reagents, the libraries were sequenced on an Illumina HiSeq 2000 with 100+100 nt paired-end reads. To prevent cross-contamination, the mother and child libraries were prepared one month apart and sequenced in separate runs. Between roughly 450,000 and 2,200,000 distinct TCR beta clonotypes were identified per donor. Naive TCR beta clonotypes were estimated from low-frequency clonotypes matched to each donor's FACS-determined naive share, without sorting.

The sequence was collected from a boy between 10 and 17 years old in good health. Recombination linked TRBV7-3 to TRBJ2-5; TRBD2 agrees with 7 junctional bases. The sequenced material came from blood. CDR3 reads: CASSLTPVAGVLPQYF. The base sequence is TGTGCCAGCAGCTTAACCCCAGTGGCGGGGGTCCTCCCCCAGTACTTC.